The rows below give T cell receptor beta chains drawn from one sample of a study of siplizumab effects on memory and regulatory T cells. The table came from immunoSEQ multiplex PCR; TCRdb's copy has only in-frame clones and leaves some out. This sample has around 68,000 clones; over 70% occur once, and the top ten carry about 1.5%. The specimen sequenced was Tregs sorted from blood. These receptors came from a human donor in good health. The CDR3 runs from the conserved cysteine through the conserved F or W. A D gene is named only where the DNA matches it firmly. The size entry is marked missing in some rows and otherwise reads once, few, many or a size class.

d_gene,j_gene,v_gene,abundance,CDR3nt,CDR3aa
.,TRBJ2-1,TRBV23-1,once,TGCGCCAGCAGTCAATCAGGTCGCAATGGCCTCTACAATGAGCAGTTCTTC,CASSQSGRNGLYNEQFF
.,TRBJ1-1,TRBV9,.,TGTGCCAGCAGCGTAGCACAGTTCACTGAAGCTTTCTTT,CASSVAQFTEAFF
.,TRBJ2-3,TRBV20-1,.,TGCAGTGCTGTTAGCGCAGATACGCAGTATTTT,CSAVSADTQYF
TRBD2,TRBJ2-2,TRBV7-2,.,TGTGCCAGCAGAAGGGCGTTTACTAGCGGGAGATCGCCCGGGGAGCTGTTTTTT,CASRRAFTSGRSPGELFF
.,TRBJ1-1,TRBV29-1,.,TGCAGCGCCCCGGGAGACTCGAACACTGAAGCTTTCTTT,CSAPGDSNTEAFF
.,TRBJ1-3,TRBV18,.,TGTGCCAGCTCACCACCCCTACGGAACCTCTCTGGAAACACCATATATTTT,CASSPPLRNLSGNTIYF
.,TRBJ2-7,TRBV30,.,TGTGCCTGGAGTGCGAGGAGGTACGAGCAGTACTTC,CAWSARRYEQYF
TRBD1,TRBJ1-1,TRBV11-3,.,TGTGCCAGCAGCCCCGGACAGGGGGGCATTGAAGCTTTCTTT,CASSPGQGGIEAFF
TRBD2,TRBJ2-1,TRBV6-1,.,TGTGCCAGCAGGATAACAGCGGGAGGGGGCAATGAGCAGTTCTTC,CASRITAGGGNEQFF
.,TRBJ2-7,TRBV4-2,.,TGTGCCAGCAGCCGGGACCAGGCAGGGTTCCCCTACGAGCAGTACTTC,CASSRDQAGFPYEQYF
TRBD2,TRBJ2-1,TRBV11-3,.,TGTGCCAGCAGCCGTAGCGGGAGGGGCGACAATGAGCAGTTCTTC,CASSRSGRGDNEQFF
TRBD2,TRBJ2-5,TRBV6-1,.,TGTGCCAGCAGGCCTAGCGGAGGGGAGACCCAGTACTTC,CASRPSGGETQYF
.,TRBJ2-1,TRBV29-1,.,TGCAGCGCTGCGTCTGAGGGTAGAGGGACTCATAATGAGCAGTTCTTC,CSAASEGRGTHNEQFF
.,TRBJ2-7,TRBV7-8,.,TGTGCCAGCAGCTTACGCAGGAACTCCTACGAGCAGTACTTC,CASSLRRNSYEQYF
.,TRBJ1-2,TRBV30,.,TGTGCCTGGAGTGTCGGTGGGACCTATGGCTACACCTTC,CAWSVGGTYGYTF
.,TRBJ1-1,TRBV18,.,TGTGCCAGCTCACCACCAGGTCGAAACACTGAAGCTTTCTTT,CASSPPGRNTEAFF
TRBD1,TRBJ1-4,TRBV6-5,.,TGTGCCAGCAGACCCACACAGGGGGTGGGCGAAAAACTGTTTTTT,CASRPTQGVGEKLFF
.,TRBJ1-2,TRBV4-1,.,TGCGCCAGCAGCCCCTTGGGCAGCCCAGCTAACTATGGCTACACCTTC,CASSPLGSPANYGYTF
TRBD1,TRBJ1-1,TRBV30,.,TGTGCCTGGAGTGTAAGACAGGGTTTCACTGAAGCTTTCTTT,CAWSVRQGFTEAFF
.,TRBJ1-1,TRBV5-4,.,TGTGCCAGCAGGTCTGCGGGACGGGGGCGGAGGTCTTTCTTT,CASRSAGRGRRSFF
TRBD2,TRBJ2-3,TRBV9,.,TGTGCCAGCAGCGCTAGCGGGAGGGCCCCTGATACGCAGTATTTT,CASSASGRAPDTQYF
.,TRBJ2-3,TRBV4-1,once,TGCGCCAGCAGCCAAGACACAGATACGCAGTATTTT,CASSQDTDTQYF
.,TRBJ1-1,TRBV5-4,.,TGTGCCAGCAGCTTCTGGTTGAACACTGAAGCTTTCTTT,CASSFWLNTEAFF
.,TRBJ1-1,TRBV6-5,.,TGTGCCAGCAGTGAATTCGGTGAAGCTTTCTTT,CASSEFGEAFF
.,TRBJ1-2,TRBV30,.,TGTGCCTGGAGGCCCCAGGGGAACTATGGCTACACCTTC,CAWRPQGNYGYTF
TRBD2,TRBJ2-5,TRBV5-4,.,TGTGCCAGCAGCTTGGTTGAGAGGCGGGGGGAGACCCAGTACTTC,CASSLVERRGETQYF
.,TRBJ1-2,TRBV2,.,TGTGCCAGCGAACGAAACAGGCAAGGCTACACCTTC,CASERNRQGYTF
.,TRBJ1-1,TRBV19,.,TGTGCCAGTAGTAGGGTGGGGGGGAACACTGAAGCTTTCTTT,CASSRVGGNTEAFF
TRBD1,TRBJ2-7,TRBV19,.,TGTGCCAGTAGTATCTACAGGGGCTACGAGCAGTACTTC,CASSIYRGYEQYF
TRBD2,TRBJ2-1,TRBV7-9,few,TGTGCCAGCAGCCCCCTGAGAGCGGGGGGTAATGAGCAGTTCTTC,CASSPLRAGGNEQFF
.,TRBJ2-1,TRBV21-1,few,TGTGCCAGCAGCTTTACCGGGACTAGCGGGAGGGTTGAGAGAAATGAGCAGTTCTTC,CASSFTGTSGRVERNEQFF
.,TRBJ1-1,TRBV19,.,TGTGCCAGTGAAACCCCCGGGGCGGGGGACACTGAAGCTTTCTTT,CASETPGAGDTEAFF
TRBD1,TRBJ2-2,TRBV7-3,.,TGTGCCAGCAGCTCGTCGGGACAGGGATACACCGGGGAGCTGTTTTTT,CASSSSGQGYTGELFF
.,TRBJ1-2,TRBV6-4,.,TGTGCCAGACTATTAGGGACTCGGGACTATGGCTACACCTTC,CARLLGTRDYGYTF
.,TRBJ1-5,TRBV5-6,once,TGTGCCAGCAGCGCAGGAGTTTATCAGCCCCAGCATTTT,CASSAGVYQPQHF
.,TRBJ1-5,TRBV28,few,TGTGCCAGCAGTTCCCCGCAGCCCCAGCATTTT,CASSSPQPQHF
.,TRBJ2-5,TRBV11-3,few,TGTGCCAGCAGCTTAGGGGGGCTCGAGGAGACCCAGTACTTC,CASSLGGLEETQYF
.,TRBJ1-2,TRBV19,.,TGTGCCAGTGGCGCCGGGAACTATGGCTACACCTTC,CASGAGNYGYTF
.,TRBJ2-7,TRBV28,.,TGTGCCAGCAGTTTAGGGACACGTTCCTACGAGCAGTACTTC,CASSLGTRSYEQYF
.,TRBJ1-6,TRBV28,.,TGTGCCAGCAAACGACGGGGGTCCGGGTCCTATAATTCACCCCTCCACTTT,CASKRRGSGSYNSPLHF
.,TRBJ1-2,TRBV5-6,.,TGTGCCAGCAGCCCCTTTTCCCAGGACTATGGCTACACCTTC,CASSPFSQDYGYTF
.,TRBJ2-1,TRBV4-1,.,TGCGCCAGCAGCCAAGTAAGCCTAGCGCCCGGTGACGAGTTCTTC,CASSQVSLAPGDEFF
.,TRBJ1-5,TRBV4-1,few,TGCGCCAGCAGCCAATACAGGGTAGGCAATCAGCCCCAGCATTTT,CASSQYRVGNQPQHF
.,TRBJ1-1,TRBV9,.,TGTGCCAGCAAACGGGACACCCGGTCGGAAGCTTTCTTT,CASKRDTRSEAFF
.,TRBJ2-4,TRBV7-9,.,TGTGCCAGCAGCTTAGACCAGTCGGACATTCAGTACTTC,CASSLDQSDIQYF
.,TRBJ1-3,TRBV9,.,TGTGCCAGCAGCCAGGATTGGGGGCACAGCTCTGGAAACACCATATATTTT,CASSQDWGHSSGNTIYF
TRBD1,TRBJ2-5,TRBV7-9,.,TGTGCCAGCAGCTCGTACAGGGGGCTGTACCAAGAGACCCAGTACTTC,CASSSYRGLYQETQYF
.,TRBJ2-2,TRBV6-5,.,TGTGCCAGCAGTTACATGGCGAACACCGGGGAGCTGTTTTTT,CASSYMANTGELFF
.,TRBJ2-3,TRBV10-3,.,TGTGCCATCAGGATCGACGGGACTAGCACAGATACGCAGTATTTT,CAIRIDGTSTDTQYF
TRBD1,TRBJ1-1,TRBV29-1,.,TGCAGCGTTACCGCCTTCGGGACAGGTGTAACTGAAGCTTTCTTT,CSVTAFGTGVTEAFF
.,TRBJ2-7,TRBV28,.,TGTGCCAGCAGTTTTACGGGACCCTACGAGCAGTACTTC,CASSFTGPYEQYF
TRBD2,TRBJ2-1,TRBV9,.,TGTGCCAGCAGCGTAGGGCTAGCGGGGGGAGGCCCCTACAATGAGCAGTTCTTC,CASSVGLAGGGPYNEQFF
TRBD1,TRBJ1-1,TRBV2,.,TGTGCCAGCGGTTTGGGACAGGCTACCACTGAAGCTTTCTTT,CASGLGQATTEAFF
TRBD2,TRBJ2-3,TRBV9,.,TGTGCCAGCAGCGTTAGCGGGAGGAGCACAGATACGCAGTATTTT,CASSVSGRSTDTQYF
TRBD2,TRBJ2-1,TRBV7-9,.,TGTGCCAGCAGCTTAATCCCTAGCGGGAGGAAAGGATACAATGAGCAGTTCTTC,CASSLIPSGRKGYNEQFF